The rows below give T cell receptor beta chains drawn from one sample of a study of blood T cell repertoires in COVID-19. TCRdb's table, derived via immunoSEQ multiplex PCR, lists solely in-frame clones and lacks some. This table has a few hundred thousand clones, 85% to 90% appearing once. Sequenced: peripheral blood. The receptor set was obtained from a woman under 40 with COVID-19, enrolled during active disease. Both conserved end residues are trimmed from each CDR3.

>TRBV4-1
ASSHPLGTAPYEQY
>TRBV5-4
ASTPSGRAGEQF
>TRBV7-2
ASSSDSGGELF
>TRBV29-1
SVDMLDYGYT
>TRBV11-2
ASSQSGEQY
>TRBV19
ASSMSWPGELF
>TRBV5-4
ASSLGQGFIGELF
>TRBV5-5
ASSLGIRDTQY
>TRBV19
ASSLSFPDTQY
>TRBV25-1
ASSERGGTEAF
>TRBV7-2
ASSVQGSPLH
>TRBV27
ASFRDTNTEAF
>TRBV5-1
ASSLGLAGVPYEQY
>TRBV2
ASSEGGQTYNEQF
>TRBV5-1
ASSLRQGRADTQY
>TRBV28
ASSLPGFNQPQH
>TRBV7-9
ASSPVWQGKTEAF
>TRBV11-2
ASSLVRAVQETQY
>TRBV7-9
ASSSPRTGGSTEAF
>TRBV6-5
ASSQGPTYEQY
>TRBV28
ASSRTSGTYEQY
>TRBV28
ASSFRSGQEYSNQPQH
>TRBV29-1
SVVGQVGQPQH
>TRBV9
ASSALGQTAGADTQY
>TRBV27
ASSPILGTSGSTYEQY
>TRBV6-5
ASRPGQGDQPQH
>TRBV9
ASSPQTQAQETQY
>TRBV5-5
ASSLWAGLREKLF
>TRBV21-1
ASRGGEGDWEQF
>TRBV7-9
ASSVINRARSPLH
>TRBV24-1
ATSSGGDETQY
>TRBV2
ASSDRGGRNQPQH
>TRBV28
ASSTVTDGYT
>TRBV27
ASSSTGLAGVPD
>TRBV7-9
ASSLMTGYNEKLF
>TRBV19
ASMTVVWSNQPQH
>TRBV6-5
ASKPLTGGYGYT
>TRBV6-1
ASSEYGQPQY
>TRBV25-1
ASSAPGTSTYYEQY
>TRBV19
ASSMVRATGELF
>TRBV28
ASSSRGYT
>TRBV6-6
ASIGRSAVTGELF
>TRBV12-3/TRBV12-4
ASRDREDRELF
>TRBV5-4
ASSAGDNGQNEQF
>TRBV2
ASTGGTGETQY
>TRBV19
ASKKTGQGASGGTDTQY